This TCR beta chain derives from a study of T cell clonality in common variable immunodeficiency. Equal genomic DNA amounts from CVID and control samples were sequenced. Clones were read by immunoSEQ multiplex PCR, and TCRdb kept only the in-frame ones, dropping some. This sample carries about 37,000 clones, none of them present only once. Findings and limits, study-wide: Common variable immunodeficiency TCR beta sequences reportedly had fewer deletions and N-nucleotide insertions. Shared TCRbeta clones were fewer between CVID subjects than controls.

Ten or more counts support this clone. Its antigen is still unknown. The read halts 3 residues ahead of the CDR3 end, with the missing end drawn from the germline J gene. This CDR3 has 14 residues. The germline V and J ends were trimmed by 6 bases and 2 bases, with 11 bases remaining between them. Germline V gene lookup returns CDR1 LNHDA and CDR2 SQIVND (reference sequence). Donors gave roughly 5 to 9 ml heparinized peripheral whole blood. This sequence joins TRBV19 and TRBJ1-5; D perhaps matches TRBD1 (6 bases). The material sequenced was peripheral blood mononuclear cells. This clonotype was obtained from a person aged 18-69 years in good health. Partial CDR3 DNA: TGTGCCAGTAGCGTTACAGGGCGCAATCAGCCC. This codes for CASSVTGRNQP. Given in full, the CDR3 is CASSVTGRNQPQHF.